The sequence of this T cell receptor beta chain was determined in a study of T cell responses to AZD1222 COVID-19 vaccine. Findings and caveats of the study: Mapped onto spike, vaccine-associated CD4 TCRs spanned it and were dominant at 160-218 and 743-854. Repertoires in all cases were sampled only once the peak T cell response had passed. The donors showed a predominance of white British ancestry and of females, with possible underestimation of clonal diversity.

As regards this clone: Its antigen is undetermined.

Measured with immunoSEQ multiplex PCR; TCRdb has only the in-frame clones, and not every one. The sample yields roughly 120,000 clones, roughly 90% seen once. The V gene lost 5 bases and the J gene lost 8 bases, with 21 bases spanning the gap. Germline-derived CDR1 and CDR2 are LNHDA and SQIVND (reference sequence). This CDR3 has 15 residues. This sequence was found in an adult in good health. The rearrangement links TRBV19 to TRBJ1-2; D unresolved. The sample consisted of peripheral blood, taken on day 0 of AZD1222 vaccination. In DNA form, the CDR3 reads TGTGCCAGTAGTCTAAGGGTGCTCCCTACCTGGGGCTACACCTTC. This sequence encodes CASSLRVLPTWGYTF.